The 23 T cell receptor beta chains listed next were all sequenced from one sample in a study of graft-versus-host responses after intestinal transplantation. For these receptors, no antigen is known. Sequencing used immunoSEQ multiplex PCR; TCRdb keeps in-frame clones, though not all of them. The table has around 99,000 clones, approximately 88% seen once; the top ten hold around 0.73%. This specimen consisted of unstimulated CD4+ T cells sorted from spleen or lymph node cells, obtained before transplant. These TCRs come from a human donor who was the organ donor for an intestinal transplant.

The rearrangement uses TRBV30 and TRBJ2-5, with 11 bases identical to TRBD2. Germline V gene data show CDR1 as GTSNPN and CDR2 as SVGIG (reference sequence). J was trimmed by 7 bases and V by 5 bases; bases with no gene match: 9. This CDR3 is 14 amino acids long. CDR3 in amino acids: CAWSGLAVPATQYF. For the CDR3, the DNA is TGTGCCTGGTCGGGACTAGCGGTCCCGGCGACCCAGTACTTC.

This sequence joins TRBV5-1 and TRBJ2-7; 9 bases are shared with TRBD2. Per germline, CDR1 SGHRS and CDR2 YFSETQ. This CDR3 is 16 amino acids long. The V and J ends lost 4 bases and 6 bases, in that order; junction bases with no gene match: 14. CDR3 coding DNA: TGCGCCAGCAGCCCCACTAGCGGGCCTATTTTCCTCGAGCAGTACTTC. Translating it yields CASSPTSGPIFLEQYF.

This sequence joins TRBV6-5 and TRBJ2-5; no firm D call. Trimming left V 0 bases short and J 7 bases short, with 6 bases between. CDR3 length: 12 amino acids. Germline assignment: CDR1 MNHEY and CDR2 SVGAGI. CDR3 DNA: TGTGCCAGCAGTTACTCGAAGGGGACCCAGTACTTC. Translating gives CASSYSKGTQYF.

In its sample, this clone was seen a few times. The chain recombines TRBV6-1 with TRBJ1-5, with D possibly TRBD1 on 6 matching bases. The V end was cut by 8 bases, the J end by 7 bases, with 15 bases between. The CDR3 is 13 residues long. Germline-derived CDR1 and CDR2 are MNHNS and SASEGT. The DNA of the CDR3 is TGTGCCAGCCAACAGGGTATAGGCCAGCCCCAGCATTTT. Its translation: CASQQGIGQPQHF.

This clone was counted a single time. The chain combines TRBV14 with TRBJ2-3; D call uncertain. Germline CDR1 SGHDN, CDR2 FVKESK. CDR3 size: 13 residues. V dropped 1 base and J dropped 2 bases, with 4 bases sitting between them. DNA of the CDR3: TGTGCCAGCAGCCAAGGCCACACAGATACGCAGTATTTT. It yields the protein CASSQGHTDTQYF.

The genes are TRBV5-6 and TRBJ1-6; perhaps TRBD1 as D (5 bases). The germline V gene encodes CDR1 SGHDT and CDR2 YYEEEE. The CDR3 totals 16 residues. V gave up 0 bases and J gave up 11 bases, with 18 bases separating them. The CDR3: CASSLVGGRANTPLHF. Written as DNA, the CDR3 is TGTGCCAGCAGCTTGGTCGGAGGCAGGGCCAACACACCCCTCCACTTT.

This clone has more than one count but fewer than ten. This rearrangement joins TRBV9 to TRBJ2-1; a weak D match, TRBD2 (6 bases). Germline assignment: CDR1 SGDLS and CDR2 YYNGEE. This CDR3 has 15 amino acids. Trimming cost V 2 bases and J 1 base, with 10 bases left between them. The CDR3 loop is CASSVRDSSYNEQFF. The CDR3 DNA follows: TGTGCCAGCAGCGTCCGGGACTCTTCCTACAATGAGCAGTTCTTC.

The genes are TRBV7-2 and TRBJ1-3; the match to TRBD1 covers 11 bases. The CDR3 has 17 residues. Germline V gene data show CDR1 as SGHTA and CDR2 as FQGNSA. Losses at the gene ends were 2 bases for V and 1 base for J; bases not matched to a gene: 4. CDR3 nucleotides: TGTGCCAGCAGCTTACAAGGACAGGGGGCATCTGGAAACACCATATATTTT. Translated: CASSLQGQGASGNTIYF.

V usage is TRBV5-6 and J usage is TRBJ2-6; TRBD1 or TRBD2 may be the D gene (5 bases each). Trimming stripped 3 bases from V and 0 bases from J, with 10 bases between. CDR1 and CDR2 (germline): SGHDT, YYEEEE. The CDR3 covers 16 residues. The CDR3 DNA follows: TGTGCCAGCAGCTATCGAGGGGTCTCTGGGGCCAACGTCCTGACTTTC. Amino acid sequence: CASSYRGVSGANVLTF.

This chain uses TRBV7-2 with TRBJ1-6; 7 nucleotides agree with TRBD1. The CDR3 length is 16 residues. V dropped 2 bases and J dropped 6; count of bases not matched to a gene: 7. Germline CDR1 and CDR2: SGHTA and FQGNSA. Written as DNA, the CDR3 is TGTGCCAGCAGCTTATCTCGACAGGGACGTAATTCACCCCTCCACTTT. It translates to CASSLSRQGRNSPLHF.

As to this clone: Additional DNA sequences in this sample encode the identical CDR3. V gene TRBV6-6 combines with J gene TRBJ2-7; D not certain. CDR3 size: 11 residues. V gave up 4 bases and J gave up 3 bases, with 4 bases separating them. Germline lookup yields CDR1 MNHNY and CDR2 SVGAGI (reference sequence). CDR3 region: CASSFNYEQYF. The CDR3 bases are TGTGCCAGCAGTTTCAACTACGAGCAGTACTTC.

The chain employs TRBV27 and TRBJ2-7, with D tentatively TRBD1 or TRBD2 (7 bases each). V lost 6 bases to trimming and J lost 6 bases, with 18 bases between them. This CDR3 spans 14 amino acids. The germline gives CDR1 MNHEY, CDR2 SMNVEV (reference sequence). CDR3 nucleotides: TGTGCCAGCAGACCGACAGGGCGGGGGCGCGAGCAGTACTTC. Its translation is CASRPTGRGREQYF.

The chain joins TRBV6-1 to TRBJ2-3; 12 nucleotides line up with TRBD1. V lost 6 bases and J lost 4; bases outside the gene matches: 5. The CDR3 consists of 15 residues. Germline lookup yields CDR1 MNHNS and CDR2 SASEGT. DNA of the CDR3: TGTGCCAGCAGGAGAGGGACAGGGGGCCCAGATACGCAGTATTTT. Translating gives CASRRGTGGPDTQYF.

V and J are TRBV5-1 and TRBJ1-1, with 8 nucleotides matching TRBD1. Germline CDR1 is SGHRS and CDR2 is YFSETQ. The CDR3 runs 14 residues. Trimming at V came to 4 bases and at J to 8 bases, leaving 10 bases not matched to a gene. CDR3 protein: CASSPSSGQGEAFF. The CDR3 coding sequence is TGCGCCAGCAGCCCGTCCTCCGGACAGGGCGAAGCTTTCTTT.

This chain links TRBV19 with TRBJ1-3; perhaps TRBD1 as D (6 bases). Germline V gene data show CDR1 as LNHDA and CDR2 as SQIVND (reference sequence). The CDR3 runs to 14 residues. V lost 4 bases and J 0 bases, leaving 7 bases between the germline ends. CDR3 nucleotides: TGTGCCAGTAGTAGAGGGGGCTCTGGAAACACCATATATTTT. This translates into CASSRGGSGNTIYF. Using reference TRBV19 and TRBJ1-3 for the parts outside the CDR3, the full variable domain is DGGITQSPKYLFRKEGQNVTLSCEQNLNHDAMYWYRQDPGQGLRLIYYSQIVNDFQKGDIAEGYSVSREKKESFPLTVTSAQKNPTAFYLCASSRGGSGNTIYFGEGSWLTVV.

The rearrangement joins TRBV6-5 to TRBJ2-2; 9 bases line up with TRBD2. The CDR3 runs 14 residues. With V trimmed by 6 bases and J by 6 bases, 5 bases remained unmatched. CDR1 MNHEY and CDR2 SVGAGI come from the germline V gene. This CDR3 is CASRRLAASGELFF. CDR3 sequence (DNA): TGTGCCAGCAGGCGACTAGCGGCGTCCGGGGAGCTGTTTTTT.

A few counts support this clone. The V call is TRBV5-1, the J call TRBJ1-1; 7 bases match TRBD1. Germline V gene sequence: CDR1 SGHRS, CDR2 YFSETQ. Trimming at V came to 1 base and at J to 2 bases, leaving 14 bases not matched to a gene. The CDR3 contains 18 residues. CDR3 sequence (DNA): TGCGCCAGCAGCTTGAGGGCCGGGACAGTTGAGTCAAACACTGAAGCTTTCTTT. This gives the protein CASSLRAGTVESNTEAFF.

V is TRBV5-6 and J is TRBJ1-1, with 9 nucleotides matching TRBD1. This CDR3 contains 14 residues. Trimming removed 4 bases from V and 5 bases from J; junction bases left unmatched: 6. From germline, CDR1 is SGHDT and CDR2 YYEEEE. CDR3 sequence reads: CASSLGTGRTEAFF. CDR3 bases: TGTGCCAGCAGCCTAGGGACAGGGAGAACTGAAGCTTTCTTT. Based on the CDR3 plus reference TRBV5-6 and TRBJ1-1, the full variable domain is DAGVTQSPTHLIKTRGQQVTLRCSPKSGHDTVSWYQQALGQGPQFIFQYYEEEERQRGNFPDRFSGHQFPNYSSELNVNALLLGDSALYLCASSLGTGRTEAFFGQGTRLTVV.

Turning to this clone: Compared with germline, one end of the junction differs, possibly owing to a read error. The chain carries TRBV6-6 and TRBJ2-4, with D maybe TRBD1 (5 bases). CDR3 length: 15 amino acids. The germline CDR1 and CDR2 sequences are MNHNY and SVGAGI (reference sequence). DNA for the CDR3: TGTGCCAGCAGTAACTCACAATGGGGCGCGGTCATTCAGTACTTC. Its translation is CASSNSQWGAVIQYF.

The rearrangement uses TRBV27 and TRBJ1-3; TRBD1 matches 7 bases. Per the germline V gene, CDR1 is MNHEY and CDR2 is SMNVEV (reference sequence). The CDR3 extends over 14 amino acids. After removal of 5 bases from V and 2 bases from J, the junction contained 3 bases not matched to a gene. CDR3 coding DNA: TGTGCCAGCAGTCCCGGGACAGCTGGAAACACCATATATTTT. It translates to CASSPGTAGNTIYF.

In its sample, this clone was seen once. CDR3 amino acids: CASSDQGAAGNTIYF. The CDR3 DNA sequence: TGTGCCAGCAGTGATCAGGGGGCGGCGGGAAACACCATATATTTT. The genes are TRBV6-4 and TRBJ1-3, with 8 bases fitting TRBD1. V was pared by 3 bases and J by 4 bases, with 5 bases of the junction left unmatched. The CDR3 length is 15 residues. Looked up from germline, CDR1 is MRHNA and CDR2 is SNTAGT.

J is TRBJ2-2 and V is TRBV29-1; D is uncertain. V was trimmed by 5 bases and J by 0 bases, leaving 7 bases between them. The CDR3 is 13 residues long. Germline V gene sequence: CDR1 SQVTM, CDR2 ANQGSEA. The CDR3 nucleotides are TGCAGCGTTCAAGCCGCGAACACCGGGGAGCTGTTTTTT. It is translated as CSVQAANTGELFF.

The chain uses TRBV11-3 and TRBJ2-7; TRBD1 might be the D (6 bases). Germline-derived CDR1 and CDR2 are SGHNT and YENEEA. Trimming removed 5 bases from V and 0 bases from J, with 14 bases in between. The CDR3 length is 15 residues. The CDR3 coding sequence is TGTGCCAGCAGCCGTCTCCGGGACACCTCCTACGAGCAGTACTTC. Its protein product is CASSRLRDTSYEQYF.